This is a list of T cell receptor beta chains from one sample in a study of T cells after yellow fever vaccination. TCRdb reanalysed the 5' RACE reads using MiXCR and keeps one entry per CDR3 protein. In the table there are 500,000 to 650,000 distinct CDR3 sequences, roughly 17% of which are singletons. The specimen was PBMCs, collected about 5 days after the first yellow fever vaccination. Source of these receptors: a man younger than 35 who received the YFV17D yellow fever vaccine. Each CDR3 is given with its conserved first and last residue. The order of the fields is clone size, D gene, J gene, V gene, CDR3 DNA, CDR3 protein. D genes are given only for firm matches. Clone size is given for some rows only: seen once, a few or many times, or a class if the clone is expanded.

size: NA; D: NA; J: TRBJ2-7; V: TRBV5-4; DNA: TGTGCCAGCAGCTTCGTCGGAGGGGACTACGAGCAGTACTTC; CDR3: CASSFVGGDYEQYF
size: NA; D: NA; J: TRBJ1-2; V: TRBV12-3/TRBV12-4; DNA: TGTGCCAGCATTTGGACGGGATACGCCTCTACTTTGGATGGCTACACCTTC; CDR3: CASIWTGYASTLDGYTF
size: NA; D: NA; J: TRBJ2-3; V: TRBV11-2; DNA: TGTGCCAGCAGCTTAGATTTAGCAGGGGCAGATACGCAGTATTTT; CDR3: CASSLDLAGADTQYF
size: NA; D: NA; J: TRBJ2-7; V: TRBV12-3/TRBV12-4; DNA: TGTGCCAGCAGTTTAGTTGTGGGTCTATCTCCCTACGAGCAGTACTTC; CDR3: CASSLVVGLSPYEQYF
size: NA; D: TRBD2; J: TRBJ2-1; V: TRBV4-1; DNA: TGCGCCAGCAGCCGCCCCCGGCCTAGCGGGACCAGCTCCTACAATGAGCAGTTCTTC; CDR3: CASSRPRPSGTSSYNEQFF
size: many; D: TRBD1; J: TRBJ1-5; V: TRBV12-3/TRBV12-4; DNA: TGTGCCAGCAGTCCGGGACAGGGGGAGGGATCCCAGCATTTT; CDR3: CASSPGQGEGSQHF
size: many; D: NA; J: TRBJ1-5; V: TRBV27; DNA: TGTGCCAGCAGTTATCATGGCCAGCCCCAGCATTTT; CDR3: CASSYHGQPQHF
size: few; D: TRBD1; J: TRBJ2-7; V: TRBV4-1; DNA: TGCGCCAGCAGCCAAGGGCCGGGAAGGACAGGGAGCTACGAGCAGTACTTC; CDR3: CASSQGPGRTGSYEQYF
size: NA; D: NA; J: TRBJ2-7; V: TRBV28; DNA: TGTGCCAGCAGGAAGAAGGGGTACGAGCAGTACTTC; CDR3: CASRKKGYEQYF
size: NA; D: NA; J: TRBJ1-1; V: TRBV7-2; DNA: TGTGCCAGCAGCCTCTACGGTGAAGCTTTCTTT; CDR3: CASSLYGEAFF
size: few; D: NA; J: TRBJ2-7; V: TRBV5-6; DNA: TGTGCCAGCAGCTTTCAGGGTTTGAACGAGCAGTACTTC; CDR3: CASSFQGLNEQYF
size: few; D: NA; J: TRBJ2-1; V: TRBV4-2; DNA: TGTGCCAGCAGCCAAAACTCCCGACAGCTTGACTCCTACAATGAGCAGTTCTTC; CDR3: CASSQNSRQLDSYNEQFF
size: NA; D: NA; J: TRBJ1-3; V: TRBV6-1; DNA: TGTGCCAGCAGTCCTAACGCAGCGGGAAACACCATATATTTT; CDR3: CASSPNAAGNTIYF
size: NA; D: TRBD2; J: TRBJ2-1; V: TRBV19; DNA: TGTGCCAGTAGTATAGATATAGGGCGCGGGGGGGGCCCGTTCTTC; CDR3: CASSIDIGRGGGPFF
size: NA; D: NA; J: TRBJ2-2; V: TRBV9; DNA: TGTGCCAGCAGGTTAGATGGGGAGAACACCGGGGAGCTGTTTTTT; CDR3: CASRLDGENTGELFF
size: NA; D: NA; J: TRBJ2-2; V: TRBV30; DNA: TGTGCCACCGACTTAAGGGCCGGGGAGCTGTTTTTT; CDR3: CATDLRAGELFF
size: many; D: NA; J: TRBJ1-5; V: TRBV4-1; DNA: TGCGCCAGCAGCCAATCAACAGGTCCGAGCAATCAGCCCCAGCATTTT; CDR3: CASSQSTGPSNQPQHF
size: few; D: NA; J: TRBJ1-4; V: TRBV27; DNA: TGTGCCAGCAGTCTCCGTTGGGGGGGTGGTGAAAAACTGTTTTTT; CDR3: CASSLRWGGGEKLFF
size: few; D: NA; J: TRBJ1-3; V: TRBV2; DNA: TGTGCCAGCAGTGCTGATTTCCCTGGTGGACACACCATATATTTT; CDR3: CASSADFPGGHTIYF